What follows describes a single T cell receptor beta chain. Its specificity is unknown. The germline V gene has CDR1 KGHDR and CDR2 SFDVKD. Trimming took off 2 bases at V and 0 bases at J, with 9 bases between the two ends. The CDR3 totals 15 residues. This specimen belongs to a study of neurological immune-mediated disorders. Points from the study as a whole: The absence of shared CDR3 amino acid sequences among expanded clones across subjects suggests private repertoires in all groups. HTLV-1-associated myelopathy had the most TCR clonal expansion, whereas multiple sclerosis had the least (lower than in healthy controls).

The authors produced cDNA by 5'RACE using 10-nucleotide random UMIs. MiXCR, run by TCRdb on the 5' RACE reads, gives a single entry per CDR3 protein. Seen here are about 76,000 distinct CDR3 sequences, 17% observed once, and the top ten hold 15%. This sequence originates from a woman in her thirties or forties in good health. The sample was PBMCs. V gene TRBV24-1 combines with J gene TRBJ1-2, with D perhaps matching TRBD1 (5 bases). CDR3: CATSDSGDANYGYTF. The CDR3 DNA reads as TGTGCCACCAGTGATTCCGGGGACGCTAACTATGGCTACACCTTC.